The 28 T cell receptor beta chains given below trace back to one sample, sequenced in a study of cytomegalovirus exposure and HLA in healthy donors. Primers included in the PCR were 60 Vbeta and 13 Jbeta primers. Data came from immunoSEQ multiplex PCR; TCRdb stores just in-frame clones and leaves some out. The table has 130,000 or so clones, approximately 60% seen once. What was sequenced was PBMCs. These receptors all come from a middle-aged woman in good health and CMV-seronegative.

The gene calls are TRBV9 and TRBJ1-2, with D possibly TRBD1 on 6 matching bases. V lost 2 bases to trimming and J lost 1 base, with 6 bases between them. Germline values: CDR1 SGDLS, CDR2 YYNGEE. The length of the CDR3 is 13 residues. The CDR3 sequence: CASSVDSNYGYTF. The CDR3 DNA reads TGTGCCAGCAGCGTGGACAGTAACTATGGCTACACCTTC.

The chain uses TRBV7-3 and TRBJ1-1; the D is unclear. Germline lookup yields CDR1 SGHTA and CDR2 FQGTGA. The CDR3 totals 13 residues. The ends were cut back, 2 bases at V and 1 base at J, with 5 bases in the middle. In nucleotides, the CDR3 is TGTGCCAGCAGCTTACTAGGGAACACTGAAGCTTTCTTT. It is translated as CASSLLGNTEAFF.

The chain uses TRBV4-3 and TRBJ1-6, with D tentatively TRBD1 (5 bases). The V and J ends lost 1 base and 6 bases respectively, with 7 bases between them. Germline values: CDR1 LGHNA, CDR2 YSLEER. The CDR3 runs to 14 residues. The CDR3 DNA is TGCGCCAGCAGCCAAGGACAGACTAATTCACCCCTCCACTTT. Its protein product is CASSQGQTNSPLHF.

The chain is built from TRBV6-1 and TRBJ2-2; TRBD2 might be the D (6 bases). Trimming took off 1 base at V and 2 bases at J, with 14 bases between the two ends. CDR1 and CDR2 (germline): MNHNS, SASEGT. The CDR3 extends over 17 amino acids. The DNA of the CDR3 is TGTGCCAGCAGTGAAGAGGGACTTTGGGTAAACACCGGGGAGCTGTTTTTT. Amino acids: CASSEEGLWVNTGELFF.

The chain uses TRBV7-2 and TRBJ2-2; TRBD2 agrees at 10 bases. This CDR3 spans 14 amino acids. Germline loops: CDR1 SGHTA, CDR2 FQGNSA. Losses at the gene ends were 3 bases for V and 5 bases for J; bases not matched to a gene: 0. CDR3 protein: CASSLTSGTGELFF. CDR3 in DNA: TGTGCCAGCAGCTTGACTAGCGGGACCGGGGAGCTGTTTTTT.

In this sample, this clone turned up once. Here the CDR3 DNA reads TGCAGCGTTGAGACAGGGGATGGGTACGAGCAGTACTTC. Translated, it gives CSVETGDGYEQYF. J is TRBJ2-7 and V is TRBV29-1; 8 bases agree with TRBD1. The CDR3 length is 13 residues. Unmatched junction bases numbered 5, after V lost 3 bases and J lost 4 bases. Germline-derived CDR1 and CDR2 are SQVTM and ANQGSEA.

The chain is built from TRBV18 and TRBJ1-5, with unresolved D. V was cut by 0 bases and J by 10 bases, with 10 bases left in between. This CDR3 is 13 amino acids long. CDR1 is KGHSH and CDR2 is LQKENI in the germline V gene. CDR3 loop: CASSPPGDNPQHF. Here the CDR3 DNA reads TGTGCCAGCTCACCACCGGGTGACAATCCCCAGCATTTT.

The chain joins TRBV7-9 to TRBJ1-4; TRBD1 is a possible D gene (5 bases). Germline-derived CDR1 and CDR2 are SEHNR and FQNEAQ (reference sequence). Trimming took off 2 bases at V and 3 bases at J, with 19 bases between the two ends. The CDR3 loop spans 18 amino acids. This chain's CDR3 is CASSLIQATGSANEKLFF. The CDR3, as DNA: TGTGCCAGCAGCTTAATACAGGCCACCGGTTCGGCTAATGAAAAACTGTTTTTT.

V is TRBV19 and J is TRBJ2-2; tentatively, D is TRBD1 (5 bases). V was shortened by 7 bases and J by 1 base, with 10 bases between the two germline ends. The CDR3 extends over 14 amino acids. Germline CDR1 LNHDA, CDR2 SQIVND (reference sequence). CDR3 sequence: CASTEQVNTGELFF. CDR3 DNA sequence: TGTGCCAGTACTGAACAGGTGAACACCGGGGAGCTGTTTTTT.

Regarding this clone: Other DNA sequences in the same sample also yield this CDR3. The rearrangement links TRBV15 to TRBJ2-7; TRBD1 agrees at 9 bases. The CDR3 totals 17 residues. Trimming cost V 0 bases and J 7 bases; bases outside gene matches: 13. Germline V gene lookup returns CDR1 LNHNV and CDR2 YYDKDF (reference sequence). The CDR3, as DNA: TGTGCCACCAGCAGAGACTTTCCGGGACAGGGTGGAGGGGAGCAGTACTTC. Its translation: CATSRDFPGQGGGEQYF.

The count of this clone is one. CDR3 DNA sequence: TGTGCCAGCAGCGTTGCCGGGACAGGAAACACCGGGGAGCTGTTTTTT. It specifies CASSVAGTGNTGELFF. The J gene is TRBJ2-2, the V gene TRBV7-8, with 8 bases identical to TRBD1. Looked up from germline, CDR1 is SGHVS and CDR2 is FQNEAQ. The CDR3 totals 16 residues. V lost 5 bases, J lost 2 bases, and 7 bases stayed unmatched.

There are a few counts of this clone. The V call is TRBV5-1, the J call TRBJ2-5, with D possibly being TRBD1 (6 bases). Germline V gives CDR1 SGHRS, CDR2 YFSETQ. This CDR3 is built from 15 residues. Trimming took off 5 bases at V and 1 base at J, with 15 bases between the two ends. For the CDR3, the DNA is TGCGCCAGCAGTCCCGGGACATTCGGCCAAGAGACCCAGTACTTC. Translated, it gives CASSPGTFGQETQYF.

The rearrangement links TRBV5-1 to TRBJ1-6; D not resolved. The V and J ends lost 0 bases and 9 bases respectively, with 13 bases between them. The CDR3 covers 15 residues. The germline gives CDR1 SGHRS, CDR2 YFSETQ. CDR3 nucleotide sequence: TGCGCCAGCAGCTTGGGCCCTGACTCTACTTCACCCCTCCACTTT. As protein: CASSLGPDSTSPLHF.

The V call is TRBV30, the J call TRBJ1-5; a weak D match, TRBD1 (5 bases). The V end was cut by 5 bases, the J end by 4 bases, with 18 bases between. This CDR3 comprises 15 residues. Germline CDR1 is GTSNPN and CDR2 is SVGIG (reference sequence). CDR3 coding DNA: TGTGCCTGGGGTGAACCGGGACTCAGTAATCAGCCCCAGCATTTT. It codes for CAWGEPGLSNQPQHF.

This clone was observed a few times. The CDR3 region has the DNA TGTGCCAGCTCACAGGACAGGATGGCCGGGGAGCTGTTTTTT. It codes for CASSQDRMAGELFF. V and J are TRBV18 and TRBJ2-2; 7 bases match TRBD1. The CDR3 is 14 residues long. Per the germline V gene, CDR1 is KGHSH and CDR2 is LQKENI. J gave up 6 bases and V 4 bases, and 5 bases lay outside the gene matches.

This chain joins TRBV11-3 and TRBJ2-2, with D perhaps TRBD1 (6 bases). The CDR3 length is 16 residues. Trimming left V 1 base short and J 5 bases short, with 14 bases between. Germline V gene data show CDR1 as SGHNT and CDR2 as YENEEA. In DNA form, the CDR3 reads TGTGCCAGCAGCTTAGCGGCAGGGGCGCGAACCGGGGAGCTGTTTTTT. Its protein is CASSLAAGARTGELFF.

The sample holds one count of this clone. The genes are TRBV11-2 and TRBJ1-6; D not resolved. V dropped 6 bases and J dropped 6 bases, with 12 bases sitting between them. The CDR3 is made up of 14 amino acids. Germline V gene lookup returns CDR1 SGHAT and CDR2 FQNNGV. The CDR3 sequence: CASSPPGFNSPLHF. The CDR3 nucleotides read TGTGCCAGCAGTCCCCCGGGGTTTAATTCACCCCTCCACTTT. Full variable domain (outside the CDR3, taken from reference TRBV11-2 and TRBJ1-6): EAGVAQSPRYKIIEKRQSVAFWCNPISGHATLYWYQQILGQGPKLLIQFQNNGVVDDSQLPKDRFSAERLKGVDSTLKIQPAKLEDSAVYLCASSPPGFNSPLHFGNGTRLTVT.

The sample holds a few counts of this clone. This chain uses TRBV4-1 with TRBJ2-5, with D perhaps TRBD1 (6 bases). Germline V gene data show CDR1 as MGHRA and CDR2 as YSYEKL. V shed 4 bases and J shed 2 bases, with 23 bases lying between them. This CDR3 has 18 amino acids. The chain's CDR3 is CASSPHAKPTGLQETQYF. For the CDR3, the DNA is TGCGCCAGCAGCCCTCATGCCAAACCGACAGGACTTCAAGAGACCCAGTACTTC.

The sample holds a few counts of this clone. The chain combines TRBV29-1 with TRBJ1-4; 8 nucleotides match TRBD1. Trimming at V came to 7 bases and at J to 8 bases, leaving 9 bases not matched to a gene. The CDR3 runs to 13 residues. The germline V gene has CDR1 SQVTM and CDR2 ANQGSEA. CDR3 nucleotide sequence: TGCAGCGCCGAAACAGGGGGGAACGAAAAACTGTTTTTT. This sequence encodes CSAETGGNEKLFF.

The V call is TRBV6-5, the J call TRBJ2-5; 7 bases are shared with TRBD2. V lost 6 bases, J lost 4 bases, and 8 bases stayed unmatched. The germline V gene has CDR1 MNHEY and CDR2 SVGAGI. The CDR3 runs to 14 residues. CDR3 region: CASSLGGVRETQYF. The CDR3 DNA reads TGTGCCAGCAGCCTGGGGGGGGTAAGAGAGACCCAGTACTTC.

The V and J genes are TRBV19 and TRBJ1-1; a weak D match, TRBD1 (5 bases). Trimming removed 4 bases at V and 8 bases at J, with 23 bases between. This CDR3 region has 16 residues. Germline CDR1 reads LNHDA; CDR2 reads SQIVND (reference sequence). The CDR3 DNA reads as TGTGCCAGTAGTAAAGGAACCCAAATTAGGGGCCCCGAAGCTTTCTTT. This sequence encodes CASSKGTQIRGPEAFF.

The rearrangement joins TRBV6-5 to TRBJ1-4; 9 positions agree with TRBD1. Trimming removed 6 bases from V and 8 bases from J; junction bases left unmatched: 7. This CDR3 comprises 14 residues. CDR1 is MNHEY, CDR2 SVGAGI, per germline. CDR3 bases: TGTGCCAGCAGCGCCGGGACAGGGAACGAAAAACTGTTTTTT. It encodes CASSAGTGNEKLFF.

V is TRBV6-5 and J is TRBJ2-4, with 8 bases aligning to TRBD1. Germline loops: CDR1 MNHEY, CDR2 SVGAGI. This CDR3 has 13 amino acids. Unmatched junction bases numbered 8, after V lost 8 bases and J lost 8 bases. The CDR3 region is CASAEGTGDIQYF. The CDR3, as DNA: TGTGCCAGCGCTGAAGGGACAGGTGACATTCAGTACTTC.

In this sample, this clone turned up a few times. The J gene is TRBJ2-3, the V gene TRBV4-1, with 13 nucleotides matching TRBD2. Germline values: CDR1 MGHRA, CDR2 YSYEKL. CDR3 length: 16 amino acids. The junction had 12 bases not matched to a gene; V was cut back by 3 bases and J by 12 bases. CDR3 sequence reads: CASSQGAGLAGAPQYF. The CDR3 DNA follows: TGCGCCAGCAGCCAGGGAGCCGGACTAGCGGGGGCCCCTCAGTATTTT.

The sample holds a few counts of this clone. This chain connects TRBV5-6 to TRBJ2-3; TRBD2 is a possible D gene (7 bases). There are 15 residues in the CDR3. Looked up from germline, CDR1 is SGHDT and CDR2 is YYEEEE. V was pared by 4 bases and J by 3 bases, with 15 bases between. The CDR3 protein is CASSHPGGGTDTQYF. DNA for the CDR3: TGTGCCAGCAGCCACCCGGGGGGCGGGACAGATACGCAGTATTTT.

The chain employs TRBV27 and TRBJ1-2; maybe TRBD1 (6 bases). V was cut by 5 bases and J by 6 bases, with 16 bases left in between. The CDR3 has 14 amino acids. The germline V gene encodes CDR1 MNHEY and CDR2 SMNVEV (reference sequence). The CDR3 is CASSRQEPWDGYTF. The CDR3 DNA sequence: TGTGCCAGCAGTCGACAGGAGCCGTGGGATGGCTACACCTTC.

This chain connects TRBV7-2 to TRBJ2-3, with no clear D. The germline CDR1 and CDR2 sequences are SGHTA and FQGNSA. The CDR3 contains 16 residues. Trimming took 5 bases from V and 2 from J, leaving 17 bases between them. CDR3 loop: CASSRTKNSLTDTQYF. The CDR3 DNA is TGTGCCAGCAGCCGCACAAAAAACAGCCTCACAGATACGCAGTATTTT.

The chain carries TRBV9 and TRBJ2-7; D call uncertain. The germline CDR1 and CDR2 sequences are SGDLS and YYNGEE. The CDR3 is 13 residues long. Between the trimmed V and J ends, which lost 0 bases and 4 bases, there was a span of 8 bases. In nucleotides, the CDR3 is TGTGCCAGCAGCGTAGCTACGGGTTACGAGCAGTACTTC. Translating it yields CASSVATGYEQYF.